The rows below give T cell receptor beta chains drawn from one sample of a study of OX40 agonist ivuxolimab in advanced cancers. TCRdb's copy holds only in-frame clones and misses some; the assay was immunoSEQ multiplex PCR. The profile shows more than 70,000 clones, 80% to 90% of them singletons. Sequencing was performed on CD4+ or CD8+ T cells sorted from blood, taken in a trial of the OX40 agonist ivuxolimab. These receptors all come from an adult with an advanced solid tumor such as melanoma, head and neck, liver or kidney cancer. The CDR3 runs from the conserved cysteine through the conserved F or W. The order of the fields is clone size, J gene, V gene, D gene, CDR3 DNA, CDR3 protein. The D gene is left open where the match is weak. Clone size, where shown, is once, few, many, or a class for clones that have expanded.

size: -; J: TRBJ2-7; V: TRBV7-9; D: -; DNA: TGTGCCAGCAGCACCAACCTCGAGCAGTACTTC; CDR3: CASSTNLEQYF
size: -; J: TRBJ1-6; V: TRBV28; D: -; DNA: TGTGCCAGCAGTTTTGGCCAGCTAGGGGATTCACCCCTCCACTTT; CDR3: CASSFGQLGDSPLHF
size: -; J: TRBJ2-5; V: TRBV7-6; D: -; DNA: TGTGCCAGCAGCTTCGGTGGGCCGCAAGAGACCCAGTACTTC; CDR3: CASSFGGPQETQYF
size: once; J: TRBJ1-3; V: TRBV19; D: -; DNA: TGTGCCAGTAGCCTCCAAGGACCCGCTGGAAACACCATATATTTT; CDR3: CASSLQGPAGNTIYF
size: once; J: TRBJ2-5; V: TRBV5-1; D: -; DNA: TGCGCCAGCAGCCTTGGTAGGGAGACCCAGTACTTC; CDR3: CASSLGRETQYF
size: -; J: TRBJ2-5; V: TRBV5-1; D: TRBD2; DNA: TGCGCCAGCAGCCCGTATCGCGGGGGGCAACAAGAGACCCAGTACTTC; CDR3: CASSPYRGGQQETQYF
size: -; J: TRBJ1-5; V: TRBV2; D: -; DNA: TGTGCCAGCAGAAGAGGGCTAAATCAGCCCCAGCATTTT; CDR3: CASRRGLNQPQHF
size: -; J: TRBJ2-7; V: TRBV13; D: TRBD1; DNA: TGTGCCAGCAGCGGGACAGGGGCCTACGAGCAGTACTTC; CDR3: CASSGTGAYEQYF
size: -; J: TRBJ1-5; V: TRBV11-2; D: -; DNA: TGTGCCAGCAGCTCTCACAGGAATCAGCCCCAGCATTTT; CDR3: CASSSHRNQPQHF
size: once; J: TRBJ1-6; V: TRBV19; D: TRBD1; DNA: TGTGCCAGTACCCCGACAGGGGCCCGGAATTCACCCCTCCACTTT; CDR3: CASTPTGARNSPLHF
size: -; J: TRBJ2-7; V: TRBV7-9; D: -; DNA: TGTGCCAGCAGCTTAGCGAATGGGGGAGGGTACTTC; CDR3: CASSLANGGGYF
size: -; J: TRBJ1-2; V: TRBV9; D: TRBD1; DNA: TGTGCCAGCAGCGTAGACGGGACAGGGTACGGCTACACCTTC; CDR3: CASSVDGTGYGYTF
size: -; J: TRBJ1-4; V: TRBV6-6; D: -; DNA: TGTGCCAGCAGTTACCACCGGGACCAAGATGAAAAACTGTTTTTT; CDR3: CASSYHRDQDEKLFF
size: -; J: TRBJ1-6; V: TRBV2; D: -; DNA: TGTGCCAGCAGGGAACAGGGCTCCTATAATTCACCCCTCCACTTT; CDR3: CASREQGSYNSPLHF
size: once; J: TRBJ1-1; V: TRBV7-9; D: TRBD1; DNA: TGTGCCAGCAGCTTAGGGGGGACAGGGGCGAGTGGAACTGAAGCTTTCTTT; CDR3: CASSLGGTGASGTEAFF
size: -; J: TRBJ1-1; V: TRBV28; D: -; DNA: TGTGCCAGCAGTTTAGTAGGGGAGGGCACTGAAGCTTTCTTT; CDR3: CASSLVGEGTEAFF
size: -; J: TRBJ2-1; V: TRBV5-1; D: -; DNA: TGCGCCAGCAGCTTGCCGACGGAAAGCTCCTACAATGAGCAGTTCTTC; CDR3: CASSLPTESSYNEQFF
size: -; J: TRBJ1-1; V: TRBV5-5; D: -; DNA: TGTGCCAGCAGCCCTTCGGGGGGCCGAGCTTTCTTT; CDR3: CASSPSGGRAFF
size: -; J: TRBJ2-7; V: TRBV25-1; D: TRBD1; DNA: TGTGCCAGCAGCAAAACAGGGGGCTCTGGGTCCTACGAGCAGTACTTC; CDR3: CASSKTGGSGSYEQYF
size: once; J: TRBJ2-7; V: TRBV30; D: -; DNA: TGTGCCTGGAGTGAAGCGCTTCTCTACGAGCAGTACTTC; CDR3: CAWSEALLYEQYF
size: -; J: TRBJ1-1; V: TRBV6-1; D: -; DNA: TGTGCCAGCAGTGAAGCACGGGGGCCAAACACTGAAGCTTTCTTT; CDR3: CASSEARGPNTEAFF
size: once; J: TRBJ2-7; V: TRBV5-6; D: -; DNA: TGTGCCAGCAGCCGAGAGGGCGAGCAGTACTTC; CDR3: CASSREGEQYF
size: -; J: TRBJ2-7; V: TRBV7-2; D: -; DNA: TGTGCCAGCAGCTACCAGGCCATAACGGTCTTGATATCCTACGAGCAGTACTTC; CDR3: CASSYQAITVLISYEQYF
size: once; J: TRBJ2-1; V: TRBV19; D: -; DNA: TGTGCCAGTAGTTCGATGGGGTTTCGACAGTTCTTC; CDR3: CASSSMGFRQFF
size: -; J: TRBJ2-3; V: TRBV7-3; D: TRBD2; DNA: TGTGCCAGCAGCTTAGTGGCGGGGGGGCCTGACACAGATACGCAGTATTTT; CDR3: CASSLVAGGPDTDTQYF
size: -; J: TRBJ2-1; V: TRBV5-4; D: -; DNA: TGTGCCAGCAGCCTGACGAACTCCTACAATGAGCAGTTCTTC; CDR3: CASSLTNSYNEQFF
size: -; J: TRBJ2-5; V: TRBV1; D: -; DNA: TGCACCAGCAGCCAAGATAGGGCTAGCGGGGGAGGAGAGACCCAGTACTTC; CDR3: CTSSQDRASGGGETQYF
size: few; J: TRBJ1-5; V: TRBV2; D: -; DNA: TGTGCCAGCAGTGAATGGGTTAGCAATCAGCCCCAGCATTTT; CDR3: CASSEWVSNQPQHF
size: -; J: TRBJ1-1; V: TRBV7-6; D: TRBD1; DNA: TGTGCCAGCAGCTTAGAACAGGGGACTGAAGCTTTCTTT; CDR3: CASSLEQGTEAFF
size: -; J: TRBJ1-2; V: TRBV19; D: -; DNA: TGTGCCAGTAGTATAGACAGGGCGAACGGCTACACCTTC; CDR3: CASSIDRANGYTF
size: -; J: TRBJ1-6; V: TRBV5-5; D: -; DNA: TGTGCCAGCAGAGTCGGCTATAATTCACCCCTCCACTTT; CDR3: CASRVGYNSPLHF
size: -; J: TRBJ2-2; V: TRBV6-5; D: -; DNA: TGTGCCAGCAGCCGGACGGCCGGGGAGCTGTTTTTT; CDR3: CASSRTAGELFF
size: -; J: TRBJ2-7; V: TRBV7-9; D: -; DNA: TGTGCCTACTCTAGTTGGGACTACGAGCAGTACTTC; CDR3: CAYSSWDYEQYF
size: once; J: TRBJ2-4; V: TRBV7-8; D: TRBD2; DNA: TGTGCCAGCAGCCCCGCGCGGGGGGCAGCCAAAAACATTCAGTACTTC; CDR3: CASSPARGAAKNIQYF
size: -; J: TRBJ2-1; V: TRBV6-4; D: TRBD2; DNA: TGTGCCAGCCGCCCATCGGGACTAGCAGGGGGGGAGCAGTTCTTC; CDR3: CASRPSGLAGGEQFF
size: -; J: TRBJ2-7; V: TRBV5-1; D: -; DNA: TGCGCCAGCAGCTTGGCCGAGCGTCGCGAGCAGTACTTC; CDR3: CASSLAERREQYF
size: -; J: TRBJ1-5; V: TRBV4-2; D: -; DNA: TGTGCCAGCAGTCGGAGTTGGGGACCCACCGATGGGCCCCAGCATTTT; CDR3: CASSRSWGPTDGPQHF
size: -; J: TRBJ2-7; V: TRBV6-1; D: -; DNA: TGTGCCAGCAGGTCAGGGGCCCAACCTTACGAGCAGTACTTC; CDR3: CASRSGAQPYEQYF
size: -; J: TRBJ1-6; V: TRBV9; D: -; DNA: TGTGCCAGCAGCGTCTTTGACAGGTCCTCACCCCTCCACTTT; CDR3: CASSVFDRSSPLHF
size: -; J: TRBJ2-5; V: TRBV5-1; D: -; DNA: TGCGCCAGCAGCTTGGACGACAGGGAGGGCCAAGAGACCCAGTACTTC; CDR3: CASSLDDREGQETQYF
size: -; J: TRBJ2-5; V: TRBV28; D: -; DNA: TGTGCCAGCAGTCTGGAGGCGGTTGGGAGGGAGACCCAGTACTTC; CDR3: CASSLEAVGRETQYF
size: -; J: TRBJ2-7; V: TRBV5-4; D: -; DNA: TGTGCCAGCAGCTTGGAGGCCGAAACCTACGAGCAGTACTTC; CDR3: CASSLEAETYEQYF